The 30 T cell receptor beta chains reported below all come from one sample, sequenced in a study of cytotoxic CD8 clonotypes in ibrutinib-treated CLL. Clones were sequenced by immunoSEQ multiplex PCR, and TCRdb holds only the in-frame ones, with some missing. The sample has hundreds of thousands of clones; around three quarters are singletons. Sequencing was performed on PBMCs, taken after 24 months of ibrutinib treatment. The origin of the receptors is a human donor with chronic lymphocytic leukemia.

V and J are TRBV4-1 and TRBJ2-3; D is perhaps TRBD1 (5 bases). CDR3 length: 16 residues. The V end was cut by 2 bases, the J end by 0 bases, with 12 bases between. CDR1 is MGHRA and CDR2 is YSYEKL in the germline V gene. The CDR3, as DNA: TGCGCCAGCAGCCAAAGCCAGGGCCCTAGCACAGATACGCAGTATTTT. It is translated as CASSQSQGPSTDTQYF.

The V call is TRBV6-5, the J call TRBJ2-3, with D maybe TRBD1 (6 bases). V shed 0 bases and J shed 6 bases, with 10 bases lying between them. The CDR3 length is 14 residues. Germline-derived CDR1 and CDR2 are MNHEY and SVGAGI. CDR3 DNA: TGTGCCAGCAGTTACTCCGACAGGATGGATACGCAGTATTTT. This gives the protein CASSYSDRMDTQYF.

V is TRBV30 and J is TRBJ2-1; weak D call: TRBD1 (6 bases). In germline, CDR1 is GTSNPN, CDR2 SVGIG (reference sequence). The CDR3 runs to 12 residues. Trimming removed 2 bases at V and 9 bases at J, with 11 bases between. Written as DNA, the CDR3 is TGTGCCTGGAGTCAAACAGGGAGTGAGCAGTTCTTC. The encoded protein is CAWSQTGSEQFF. Complete variable domain (other parts from reference TRBV30 and TRBJ2-1): SQTIHQWPATLVQPVGSPLSLECTVEGTSNPNLYWYRQAAGRGLQLLFYSVGIGQISSEVPQNLSASRPQDRQFILSSKKLLLSDSGFYLCAWSQTGSEQFFGPGTRLTVL.

This clone was observed a handful of times. The chain combines TRBV18 with TRBJ1-5; D not certain. The CDR3 is 12 amino acids. V was pared by 6 bases and J by 4 bases, with 7 bases between. The germline V gene has CDR1 KGHSH and CDR2 LQKENI. The CDR3 DNA sequence: TGTGCCAGCTCGGGCGTTAATCAGCCCCAGCATTTT. Its translation: CASSGVNQPQHF.

The chain couples TRBV7-6 to TRBJ2-5, with D perhaps matching TRBD2 (6 bases). This CDR3 spans 15 amino acids. The germline gives CDR1 SGHVS, CDR2 FNYEAQ. V lost 2 bases to trimming and J lost 3 bases, with 13 bases between them. CDR3 in DNA: TGTGCCAGCAGCTTAAGAGGAGGAGGGGAAGAGACCCAGTACTTC. It yields the protein CASSLRGGGEETQYF.

The V gene is TRBV6-5, the J gene TRBJ2-7; D is ambiguous. The CDR3 runs 14 residues. Germline CDR1 is MNHEY and CDR2 is SVGAGI. Trimming shortened V by 6 bases and J by 0 bases, and 12 bases separated the two germline ends. In DNA form, the CDR3 reads TGTGCCAGCAGAATAGAGATGAGCTCCTACGAGCAGTACTTC. Its translation is CASRIEMSSYEQYF.

The J gene is TRBJ2-3, the V gene TRBV5-1, with unresolved D. Germline CDR1 and CDR2: SGHRS and YFSETQ. V dropped 0 bases and J dropped 2 bases, with 10 bases sitting between them. This CDR3 has 15 residues. CDR3: CASSLDDSNTDTQYF. The CDR3, as DNA: TGCGCCAGCAGCTTGGACGATTCTAACACAGATACGCAGTATTTT.

The chain combines TRBV6-4 with TRBJ2-3; 14 bases are a match to TRBD2. The trim removed 6 bases at V and 0 bases at J, leaving 5 bases unmatched. Germline assignment: CDR1 MRHNA and CDR2 SNTAGT. The CDR3 loop spans 17 amino acids. Here the CDR3 reads CASRGGTSGSSTDTQYF. CDR3 DNA sequence: TGTGCCAGCAGGGGCGGGACTAGCGGGAGTAGCACAGATACGCAGTATTTT.

Here the CDR3 reads CASSYSVASGSRQFF. The DNA of the CDR3 is TGTGCCAGCAGTTACTCGGTGGCTAGCGGGAGTAGGCAGTTCTTC. The J gene is TRBJ2-1, the V gene TRBV6-5, with 10 nucleotides matching TRBD2. Unmatched junction bases numbered 8, after V lost 0 bases and J lost 12 bases. The CDR3 runs to 15 residues. Germline V CDR1 and CDR2: MNHEY, SVGAGI.

This rearrangement joins TRBV18 to TRBJ1-2, with no clear D. The germline V gene has CDR1 KGHSH and CDR2 LQKENI. Trimming took 0 bases from V and 8 from J, leaving 7 bases between them. This CDR3 has 12 amino acids. The CDR3 nucleotides are TGTGCCAGCTCACCACCGACGGGAGGCTACACCTTC. Its translation: CASSPPTGGYTF.

The chain uses TRBV7-3 and TRBJ2-1; TRBD2 agrees at 7 bases. Trimming at V came to 5 bases and at J to 4 bases, leaving 8 bases not matched to a gene. The CDR3 has 15 residues. The germline V gene encodes CDR1 SGHTA and CDR2 FQGTGA. CDR3 nucleotides: TGTGCCAGCAGCGTCGCGGGGGACTCTTACAATGAGCAGTTCTTC. Protein product: CASSVAGDSYNEQFF.

The genes are TRBV6-5 and TRBJ2-1; D is unresolved. The CDR3 totals 12 residues. V dropped 2 bases and J dropped 7 bases, with 6 bases sitting between them. CDR1 MNHEY and CDR2 SVGAGI come from the germline V gene. CDR3 sequence reads: CASSYPRNEQFF. DNA of the CDR3: TGTGCCAGCAGTTACCCGCGGAATGAGCAGTTCTTC.

V gene TRBV7-9 combines with J gene TRBJ2-3; D is ambiguous. V lost 1 base and J 4 bases, leaving 9 bases between the germline ends. CDR1 SEHNR and CDR2 FQNEAQ come from the germline V gene (reference sequence). The CDR3 contains 14 residues. The DNA of the CDR3 is TGTGCCAGCAGCTTAGTTCTACGGCCAGATACGCAGTATTTT. It translates to CASSLVLRPDTQYF.

This chain joins TRBV2 and TRBJ2-7, with D possibly being TRBD2 (5 bases). The CDR3 extends over 14 amino acids. Per the germline V gene, CDR1 is SNHLY and CDR2 is FYNNEI. V lost 4 bases to trimming and J lost 8 bases, with 18 bases between them. CDR3: CASSGDHGVVQQYF. The CDR3 DNA is TGTGCCAGCAGTGGAGATCACGGGGTGGTCCAGCAGTACTTC. Full variable domain (rest looked up from reference TRBV2 and TRBJ2-7): EPEVTQTPSHQVTQMGQEVILRCVPISNHLYFYWYRQILGQKVEFLVSFYNNEISEKSEIFDDQFSVERPDGSNFTLKIRSTKLEDSAMYFCASSGDHGVVQQYFGPGTRLTVT.

The chain joins TRBV9 to TRBJ2-1; D is uncertain. V lost 3 bases and J lost 7, with 14 bases in between. Germline V gives CDR1 SGDLS, CDR2 YYNGEE. This CDR3 comprises 14 residues. The CDR3 spells CASSAGQWRNEQFF. In nucleotides, the CDR3 is TGTGCCAGCAGCGCCGGTCAGTGGCGTAATGAGCAGTTCTTC.

The rearrangement links TRBV11-1 to TRBJ2-1, with 9 bases matching TRBD2. The V gene end was trimmed by 4 bases and the J gene end by 3 bases; junction bases not matched to a gene: 7. The CDR3 length is 16 residues. CDR1 SGHAT and CDR2 FQDESV come from the germline V gene (reference sequence). CDR3 region: CASSSQAGGNYNEQFF. DNA for the CDR3: TGTGCCAGCAGCTCGCAGGCGGGAGGGAACTACAATGAGCAGTTCTTC. Full variable domain (outside the CDR3, taken from reference TRBV11-1 and TRBJ2-1): EAEVAQSPRYKITEKSQAVAFWCDPISGHATLYWYRQILGQGPELLVQFQDESVVDDSQLPKDRFSAERLKGVDSTLKIQPAELGDSAMYLCASSSQAGGNYNEQFFGPGTRLTVL.

In the case of this clone: Compared with germline, one end of the junction differs, possibly owing to a read error. The chain links TRBV7-7 to TRBJ2-1; 13 nucleotides agree with TRBD2. CDR1 and CDR2 (germline): SSHAT, FNYEAQ (reference sequence). The CDR3 loop spans 15 amino acids. CDR3 sequence reads: CASSTGTSGIDEQFF. As DNA, the CDR3 is TGTGCTAGCAGCACCGGGACTAGCGGGATTGATGAGCAGTTCTTC.

The chain links TRBV28 to TRBJ1-2, with D hard to call. V lost 3 bases and J lost 3, with 17 bases in between. The germline V gene encodes CDR1 MDHEN and CDR2 SYDVKM. CDR3 size: 16 residues. The CDR3 protein is CASSFHRNRGDYGYTF. The CDR3 DNA reads as TGTGCCAGCAGTTTTCACCGCAACCGGGGAGACTATGGCTACACCTTC.

This clone was counted once. The chain couples TRBV7-2 to TRBJ2-1, with 7 bases matching TRBD1. Trimming took 2 bases from V and 8 from J; bases not matched to a gene: 15. In germline, CDR1 is SGHTA, CDR2 FQGNSA. The CDR3 runs to 17 residues. The CDR3 DNA reads as TGTGCCAGCAGCTTATGGTTCGGTGGGGACAGTCCCGATGAGCAGTTCTTC. Its protein product is CASSLWFGGDSPDEQFF.

This chain joins TRBV7-6 and TRBJ2-5; 8 bases are shared with TRBD1. CDR1 SGHVS and CDR2 FNYEAQ come from the germline V gene. V lost 5 bases and J lost 3; bases outside the gene matches: 2. CDR3 length: 13 residues. As DNA, the CDR3 is TGTGCCAGCAGCCAGGGACAGGAAGAGACCCAGTACTTC. Translating gives CASSQGQEETQYF.

The J gene is TRBJ2-2, the V gene TRBV28; perhaps D is TRBD1 or TRBD2 (5 bases each). CDR1 and CDR2 (germline): MDHEN, SYDVKM. This CDR3 comprises 14 residues. V was pared by 5 bases and J by 8 bases, with 15 bases between. The CDR3 loop reads CASSASGTMGELFF. CDR3 sequence (DNA): TGTGCCAGCAGTGCCAGTGGGACCATGGGGGAGCTGTTTTTT.

This chain uses TRBV6-5 with TRBJ2-5; TRBD1 agrees at 8 bases. Germline CDR1 and CDR2: MNHEY and SVGAGI. V lost 2 bases and J lost 1; bases outside the gene matches: 6. The length of the CDR3 is 16 residues. CDR3 in DNA: TGTGCCAGCAGTTACCTCCGGACAGGGCTCCAAGAGACCCAGTACTTC. Translating gives CASSYLRTGLQETQYF.

The chain combines TRBV5-7 with TRBJ2-1; weak D call: TRBD2 (6 bases). TRBV5-7 is an ORF, with its function uncertain. V was shortened by 8 bases and J by 4 bases, with 16 bases between the two germline ends. The CDR3 sequence is 14 residues long. The CDR3 loop reads CARTRVDLYNEQFF. CDR3 sequence (DNA): TGTGCCAGGACTAGGGTAGACCTTTACAATGAGCAGTTCTTC.

The V gene is TRBV27, the J gene TRBJ2-7; D remains ambiguous. Per germline, CDR1 MNHEY and CDR2 SMNVEV (reference sequence). Between the trimmed V and J ends, which lost 2 bases and 3 bases, there was a span of 8 bases. The CDR3 contains 13 residues. The CDR3 bases are TGTGCCAGCAGTTTAGTCCACGGCTACGAGCAGTACTTC. Translated: CASSLVHGYEQYF.

This clone has only one observation. V is TRBV7-8 and J is TRBJ2-3; 10 bases fit TRBD2. Germline V gene data show CDR1 as SGHVS and CDR2 as FQNEAQ. The CDR3 runs to 17 residues. V dropped 5 bases and J dropped 0; count of bases not matched to a gene: 8. The CDR3 protein is CASSLSGLALSTDTQYF. In nucleotides, the CDR3 is TGTGCCAGCAGCCTATCGGGACTAGCGCTAAGCACAGATACGCAGTATTTT.

This clone was seen only once. J is TRBJ2-3 and V is TRBV2; 9 bases are a match to TRBD1. J lost 4 bases, V lost 6 bases, and 11 bases had no gene match. Germline CDR1 reads SNHLY; CDR2 reads FYNNEI. The CDR3 runs 16 residues. The CDR3 region has the DNA TGTGCCAGCAGCGCCCCGGGGACAGGGAGGGCAGATACGCAGTATTTT. This sequence encodes CASSAPGTGRADTQYF.

V is TRBV10-2 and J is TRBJ2-5; tentatively, D is TRBD2 (6 bases). The CDR3 is 13 amino acids. Germline V gene lookup returns CDR1 WSHSY and CDR2 SAAADI. Trimming removed 8 bases at V and 2 bases at J, with 12 bases between. CDR3: CASGFAGQETQYF. The CDR3 nucleotides read TGCGCCAGCGGATTTGCGGGACAAGAGACCCAGTACTTC.

A note on this clone: The sample contains more than one DNA sequence encoding this CDR3. The rearrangement links TRBV6-5 to TRBJ1-5; 9 bases are shared with TRBD1. Germline CDR1 is MNHEY and CDR2 is SVGAGI. The V and J ends lost 3 bases and 3 bases, in that order; junction bases with no gene match: 3. This CDR3 has 15 residues. Written as DNA, the CDR3 is TGTGCCAGCAGTTATGGGACAGGGAACAATCAGCCCCAGCATTTT. This encodes CASSYGTGNNQPQHF.

The chain joins TRBV19 to TRBJ1-1; 7 bases are a match to TRBD1. J lost 3 bases, V lost 6 bases, and 7 bases had no gene match. CDR1 and CDR2 from the germline V gene are LNHDA and SQIVND (reference sequence). The CDR3 is made up of 14 amino acids. The CDR3 loop reads CASSQTGFDTEAFF. The CDR3 DNA is TGTGCCAGTAGCCAGACAGGGTTTGACACTGAAGCTTTCTTT. The whole variable domain, remainder taken from reference TRBV19 and TRBJ1-1, is DGGITQSPKYLFRKEGQNVTLSCEQNLNHDAMYWYRQDPGQGLRLIYYSQIVNDFQKGDIAEGYSVSREKKESFPLTVTSAQKNPTAFYLCASSQTGFDTEAFFGQGTRLTVV.

The chain combines TRBV11-2 with TRBJ2-2; D is perhaps TRBD2 (6 bases). The germline gives CDR1 SGHAT, CDR2 FQNNGV. There are 16 residues in the CDR3. V lost 5 bases and J lost 3, with 16 bases in between. As DNA, the CDR3 is TGTGCCAGCAGCCCCCCCGGGGACTCCGACACCGGGGAGCTGTTTTTT. This translates into CASSPPGDSDTGELFF. The full variable domain, completed using reference TRBV11-2 and TRBJ2-2, is EAGVAQSPRYKIIEKRQSVAFWCNPISGHATLYWYQQILGQGPKLLIQFQNNGVVDDSQLPKDRFSAERLKGVDSTLKIQPAKLEDSAVYLCASSPPGDSDTGELFFGEGSRLTVL.